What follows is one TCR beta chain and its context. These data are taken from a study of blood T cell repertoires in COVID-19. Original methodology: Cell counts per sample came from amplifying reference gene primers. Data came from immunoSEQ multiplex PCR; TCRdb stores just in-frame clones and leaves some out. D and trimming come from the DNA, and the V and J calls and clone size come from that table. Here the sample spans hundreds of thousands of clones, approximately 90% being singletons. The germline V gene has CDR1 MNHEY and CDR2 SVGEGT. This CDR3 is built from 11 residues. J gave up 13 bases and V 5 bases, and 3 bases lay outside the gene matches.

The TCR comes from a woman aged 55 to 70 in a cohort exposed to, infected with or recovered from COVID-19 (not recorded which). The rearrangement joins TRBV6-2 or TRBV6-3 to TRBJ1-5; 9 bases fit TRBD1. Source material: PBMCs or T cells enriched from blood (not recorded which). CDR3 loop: CASSRDRVQHF. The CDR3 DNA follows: TGTGCCAGCAGTCGGGACAGGGTGCAGCATTTT.